The present T cell receptor (beta chain) was sequenced within a study of CD8+ T cells in alopecia areata. The study's findings and limits: Lesional scalp, especially alopecia totalis/universalis, showed higher clonality than normal scalp. While tofacitinib was given, many expanded lesional clones persisted in scalp and blood.

Note on this clone: The antigen is undetermined.

TCR sequencing used cDNA made by reverse transcription of extracted RNA. Produced via immunoSEQ multiplex PCR; TCRdb's table is partial and in-frame only. The sample records some 200,000 clones, approximately 47% being singletons. V lost 5 bases and J lost 5, with 16 bases in between. The CDR3 extends over 14 amino acids. Germline V CDR1 and CDR2: SEHNR, FQNEAQ (reference sequence). Documented treatment: oral pan-JAK inhibitor, 5-10 mg twice daily. Alopecia areata patients provided lesional scalp punch biopsies and peripheral blood, both collected for the study. The sequences come from CD4+ T cells sorted from blood, collected around week 36, from a patient treated with tofacitinib. The TCR was taken from a human donor with alopecia areata. This chain connects TRBV7-9 to TRBJ2-7; D is undetermined. The CDR3 sequence is CASSPSGFYNEQYF. The CDR3 DNA is TGTGCCAGCAGCCCTTCTGGATTCTACAACGAGCAGTACTTC.